This passage covers 7 T cell receptor beta chains from one sample sequenced in a study of PD-1 blockade in mismatch repair-deficient tumors. Sequencing was performed with immunoSEQ multiplex PCR; in TCRdb, only in-frame clones are kept and a portion is missing. Of approximately 25,000 clones listed, more than 80% are singletons. The sequencing used peripheral blood, collected 12 weeks after starting pembrolizumab. All receptors come from an adult with mismatch repair-deficient cancer.

The chain links TRBV6-5 to TRBJ2-7; D perhaps matches TRBD2 (7 bases). CDR3 length: 14 residues. Germline loops: CDR1 MNHEY, CDR2 SVGAGI. V was pared by 8 bases and J by 7 bases, with 21 bases between. CDR3 coding DNA: TGTGCCAGCCGGAGGGCGGGCAGGGGAGGGGAGCAGTACTTC. This gives the protein CASRRAGRGGEQYF.

The chain carries TRBV4-3 and TRBJ2-5, with D tentatively TRBD2 (6 bases). This CDR3 spans 15 amino acids. The V gene lost 1 base and the J gene lost 5 bases, with 14 bases spanning the gap. Germline lookup yields CDR1 LGHNA and CDR2 YSLEER. The CDR3 region is CASSQASGLGETQYF. CDR3 nucleotide sequence: TGCGCCAGCAGCCAAGCCAGCGGGTTGGGGGAGACCCAGTACTTC.

J is TRBJ2-5 and V is TRBV30; D call uncertain. Germline V gene lookup returns CDR1 GTSNPN and CDR2 SVGIG (reference sequence). The CDR3 is made up of 11 amino acids. Between the trimmed V and J ends, which lost 2 bases and 5 bases, there was a span of 6 bases. The CDR3 region has the DNA TGTGCCTGGAGTTACGGGGAGACCCAGTACTTC. Protein: CAWSYGETQYF.

This clone was counted between two and nine times. The chain carries TRBV6-5 and TRBJ2-7; D not certain. The germline V gene encodes CDR1 MNHEY and CDR2 SVGAGI. CDR3 length: 15 residues. V dropped 4 bases and J dropped 7 bases, with 20 bases sitting between them. The CDR3 nucleotides are TGTGCCAGCAGTTCTCGGCAGGATACTAAGGAAGAGCAGTACTTC. It translates to CASSSRQDTKEEQYF.

This clone was observed a handful of times. The chain combines TRBV21-1 with TRBJ1-2. TRBV21-1 is deemed a pseudogene. The CDR3 extends over 13 amino acids. In DNA form, the CDR3 reads TGTGCCAGCAGCAAAGACGTTAACTATGGCTACACCTTC. The encoded protein is CASSKDVNYGYTF.

The gene calls are TRBV19 and TRBJ2-2, with a possible D match to TRBD1 (7 bases). The CDR3 spans 15 residues. V gave up 9 bases and J gave up 0 bases, with 14 bases separating them. The germline V gene encodes CDR1 LNHDA and CDR2 SQIVND (reference sequence). The CDR3 is CASKLRGANTGELFF. CDR3 nucleotides: TGTGCCAGCAAGCTCAGGGGGGCGAACACCGGGGAGCTGTTTTTT.

V and J are TRBV5-8 and TRBJ1-1; D is unclear. Germline V gene lookup returns CDR1 SGHTS and CDR2 YDEGEE. This CDR3 contains 13 residues. The V end was cut by 2 bases, the J end by 0 bases, with 5 bases between. The CDR3 bases are TGTGCCAGCAGCTTTACCATGAACACTGAAGCTTTCTTT. This translates into CASSFTMNTEAFF. The full variable domain, its missing parts supplied by reference TRBV5-8 and TRBJ1-1, is EAGVTQSPTHLIKTRGQQATLRCSPISGHTSVYWYQQALGLGLQFLLWYDEGEERNRGNFPPRFSGRQFPNYSSELNVNALELEDSALYLCASSFTMNTEAFFGQGTRLTVV.